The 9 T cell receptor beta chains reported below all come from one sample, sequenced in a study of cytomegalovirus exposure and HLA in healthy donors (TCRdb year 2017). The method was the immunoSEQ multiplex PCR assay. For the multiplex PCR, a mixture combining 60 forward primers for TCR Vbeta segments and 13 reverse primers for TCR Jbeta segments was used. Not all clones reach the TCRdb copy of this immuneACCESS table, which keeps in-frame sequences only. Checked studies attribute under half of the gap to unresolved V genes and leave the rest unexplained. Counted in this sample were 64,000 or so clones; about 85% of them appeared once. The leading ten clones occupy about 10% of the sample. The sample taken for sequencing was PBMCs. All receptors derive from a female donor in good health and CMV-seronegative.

DNA of the CDR3: TGTGCCAGCACCCTAGACGGAGTCTCTGGAAACACCATATATTTT. It translates to CASTLDGVSGNTIYF. The J gene is TRBJ1-3, the V gene TRBV28; D uncertain. There are 15 residues in the CDR3. The V gene lost 7 bases and the J gene lost 0 bases, with 13 bases spanning the gap. Germline CDR1 and CDR2: MDHEN and SYDVKM.

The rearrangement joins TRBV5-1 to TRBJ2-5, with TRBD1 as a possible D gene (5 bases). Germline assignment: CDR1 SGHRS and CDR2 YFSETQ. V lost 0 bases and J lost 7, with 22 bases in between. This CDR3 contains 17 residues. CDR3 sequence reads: CASSLGHDSFTTGTQYF. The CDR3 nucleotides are TGCGCCAGCAGCTTGGGGCACGACAGTTTTACCACGGGGACCCAGTACTTC.

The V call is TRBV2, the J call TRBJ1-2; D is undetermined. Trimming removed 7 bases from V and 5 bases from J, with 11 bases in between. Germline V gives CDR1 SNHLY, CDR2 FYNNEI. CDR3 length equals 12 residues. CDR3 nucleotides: TGTGCCAGCATGGCGGATTTTTATGGCTACACCTTC. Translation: CASMADFYGYTF.

The CDR3 protein is CASSAEPGRGLPNGYTF. The CDR3 region has the DNA TGTGCCAGCAGTGCTGAGCCCGGGAGAGGCCTCCCCAATGGCTACACCTTC. The gene calls are TRBV6-1 and TRBJ1-2, with D hard to call. This CDR3 spans 17 amino acids. With 4 bases removed from V and 6 bases from J, the gap between germline ends came to 24 bases. The germline gives CDR1 MNHNS, CDR2 SASEGT.

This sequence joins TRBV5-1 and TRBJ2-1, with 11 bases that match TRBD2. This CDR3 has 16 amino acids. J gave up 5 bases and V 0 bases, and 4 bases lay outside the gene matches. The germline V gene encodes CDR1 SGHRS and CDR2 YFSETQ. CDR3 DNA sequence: TGCGCCAGCAGCTTGGGACTAGCGGGGAGACACAATGAGCAGTTCTTC. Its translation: CASSLGLAGRHNEQFF.

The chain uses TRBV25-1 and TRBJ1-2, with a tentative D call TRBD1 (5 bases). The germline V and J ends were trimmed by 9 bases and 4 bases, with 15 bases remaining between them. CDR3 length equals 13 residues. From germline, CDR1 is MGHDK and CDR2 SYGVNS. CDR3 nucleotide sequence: TGTGCCAGTTCTGGGCAGGGTTCCTATGGCTACACCTTC. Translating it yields CASSGQGSYGYTF.

DNA for the CDR3: TGTGCCAGTAGTATAGGACAATCCTACGAGCAGTACTTC. Protein sequence: CASSIGQSYEQYF. V and J are TRBV19 and TRBJ2-7; D is undetermined. V was cut by 1 base and J by 1 base, with 5 bases left in between. The CDR3 loop spans 13 amino acids. Per germline, CDR1 LNHDA and CDR2 SQIVND (reference sequence). Complete variable domain (other parts from reference TRBV19 and TRBJ2-7): DGGITQSPKYLFRKEGQNVTLSCEQNLNHDAMYWYRQDPGQGLRLIYYSQIVNDFQKGDIAEGYSVSREKKESFPLTVTSAQKNPTAFYLCASSIGQSYEQYFGPGTRLTVT.

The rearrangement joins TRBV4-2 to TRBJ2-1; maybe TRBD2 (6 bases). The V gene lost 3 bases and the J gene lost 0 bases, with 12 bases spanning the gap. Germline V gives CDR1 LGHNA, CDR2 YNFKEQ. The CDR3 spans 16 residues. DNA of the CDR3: TGTGCCAGCAGCCAGGTGGAGGGAGCCTCCTACAATGAGCAGTTCTTC. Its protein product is CASSQVEGASYNEQFF.

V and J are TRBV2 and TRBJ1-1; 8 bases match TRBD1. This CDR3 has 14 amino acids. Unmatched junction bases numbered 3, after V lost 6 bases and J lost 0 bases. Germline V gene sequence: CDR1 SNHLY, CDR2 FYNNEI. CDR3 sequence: CASRGDRLNTEAFF. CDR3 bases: TGTGCCAGCAGGGGGGACAGGCTGAACACTGAAGCTTTCTTT. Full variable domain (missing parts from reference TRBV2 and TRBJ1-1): EPEVTQTPSHQVTQMGQEVILRCVPISNHLYFYWYRQILGQKVEFLVSFYNNEISEKSEIFDDQFSVERPDGSNFTLKIRSTKLEDSAMYFCASRGDRLNTEAFFGQGTRLTVV.